This passage covers 20 T cell receptor beta chains from one sample sequenced in a study of blood T cells in healthy people across ages. With a J-beta primer mix and a sample-barcoded 5' primer, a second PCR ran about 7 to 12 cycles. TCRdb ran MiXCR on the 5' RACE reads and lists one entry per CDR3 protein. The data hold 790,000 or so distinct CDR3 sequences, with roughly 56% observed a single time. The sample comprised blood. All receptors come from a man aged 40-55 years in good health.

This chain links TRBV5-1 with TRBJ1-5; a weak D match, TRBD1 (5 bases). The CDR3 spans 15 residues. Germline V lookup: CDR1 SGHRS, CDR2 YFSETQ. Trimming cost V 4 bases and J 5 bases, with 16 bases left between them. The CDR3 sequence: CASSVLGGDDQPQHF. The CDR3 coding sequence is TGCGCCAGCAGCGTCCTGGGGGGGGACGATCAGCCCCAGCATTTT.

This clonotype appeared a few times. The chain employs TRBV20-1 and TRBJ2-5, with a weak D call TRBD1 (5 bases). Per germline, CDR1 DFQATT and CDR2 SNEGSKA (reference sequence). Trimming cost V 3 bases and J 1 base, with 12 bases left between them. CDR3 length equals 14 residues. CDR3 amino acids: CSASDWGAQETQYF. The CDR3 nucleotides read TGCAGTGCTAGTGATTGGGGCGCCCAAGAGACCCAGTACTTC.

V is TRBV9 and J is TRBJ2-5; the match to TRBD1 covers 9 bases. Germline trimming cut 1 base from V and 2 bases from J; bases unmatched to any gene: 6. The CDR3 sequence is 16 residues long. Looked up from germline, CDR1 is SGDLS and CDR2 is YYNGEE. CDR3 residues: CASSVPTGGPQETQYF. The CDR3 nucleotides are TGTGCCAGCAGCGTACCGACAGGGGGACCACAAGAGACCCAGTACTTC.

The chain joins TRBV3-1 to TRBJ2-7; 8 positions match TRBD2. Trimming cost V 4 bases and J 0 bases; bases outside gene matches: 14. CDR1 and CDR2 (germline): LGHDT, YNNKEL (reference sequence). The CDR3 sequence is 18 residues long. The CDR3 sequence: CASSLRRSGSGRSYEQYF. Written as DNA, the CDR3 is TGTGCCAGCAGCCTTCGGAGGAGCGGGAGTGGGCGCTCCTACGAGCAGTACTTC.

The V call is TRBV28, the J call TRBJ2-7; the match to TRBD1 covers 8 bases. Looked up from germline, CDR1 is MDHEN and CDR2 is SYDVKM. The CDR3 has 14 amino acids. J gave up 2 bases and V 8 bases, and 8 bases lay outside the gene matches. The CDR3 loop is CASGPGQAPYEQYF. The CDR3 DNA follows: TGTGCCAGCGGACCGGGACAGGCCCCCTACGAGCAGTACTTC.

Only a few counts were recorded for this clonotype. The chain is built from TRBV20-1 and TRBJ2-1; 8 bases are a match to TRBD2. CDR1 is DFQATT and CDR2 is SNEGSKA in the germline V gene (reference sequence). This CDR3 comprises 16 residues. V lost 6 bases and J lost 3; bases outside the gene matches: 13. CDR3 coding DNA: TGCAGTGCATTAGAGCCCGCGGGAGGTATCTACAATGAGCAGTTCTTC. Translation: CSALEPAGGIYNEQFF.

CDR3 sequence: CASSKAIRPEQFF. CDR3 nucleotides: TGTGCCAGCAGCAAAGCCATCCGCCCTGAGCAGTTCTTC. The chain carries TRBV21-1 and TRBJ2-1; the D call TRBD1 from the table was never checked on the DNA. TRBV21-1 constitutes a pseudogene. This CDR3 is built from 13 residues.

This chain links TRBV4-3 with TRBJ2-5; 7 nucleotides align to TRBD2. Germline trimming cut 1 base from V and 3 bases from J; bases unmatched to any gene: 8. Germline lookup yields CDR1 LGHNA and CDR2 YSLEER. The CDR3 is 16 residues long. CDR3 sequence: CASSQGRLAVKETQYF. In nucleotides, the CDR3 is TGCGCCAGCAGCCAAGGAAGGCTAGCGGTAAAAGAGACCCAGTACTTC.

In this sample, this clonotype turned up a few times. The genes are TRBV29-1 and TRBJ1-5; 12 bases line up with TRBD1. With V trimmed by 4 bases and J by 5 bases, 18 bases remained unmatched. Germline V gives CDR1 SQVTM, CDR2 ANQGSEA. The CDR3 is 19 amino acids. CDR3 bases: TGCAGCGTTGCCGGTACGGACGGGACAGGGGGCTATGAGGATCAGCCCCAGCATTTT. Its translation is CSVAGTDGTGGYEDQPQHF.

The V call is TRBV7-2, the J call TRBJ1-6, with TRBD1 matching over 7 bases. Losses at the gene ends were 5 bases for V and 9 bases for J; bases not matched to a gene: 10. The CDR3 covers 15 residues. CDR1 is SGHTA, CDR2 FQGNSA, per germline. The CDR3 DNA is TGTGCCAGCAGCCCAAGACAGGGAAGCGGTTCACCCCTCCACTTT. Residues: CASSPRQGSGSPLHF.

This clonotype appeared once. The chain is built from TRBV4-1 and TRBJ1-2; 8 nucleotides match TRBD1. The CDR3 runs to 14 residues. J gave up 6 bases and V 1 base, and 4 bases lay outside the gene matches. In germline, CDR1 is MGHRA, CDR2 YSYEKL. The CDR3, as DNA: TGCGCCAGCAGCCAAGGGTCGACAGGGGATGGCTACACCTTC. This codes for CASSQGSTGDGYTF.

This clonotype has only a few counts. The chain is built from TRBV7-2 and TRBJ2-3, with TRBD2 matching 7 bases. The CDR3 runs 15 residues. J lost 2 bases, V lost 4 bases, and 6 bases had no gene match. The V gene's germline CDR1 is SGHTA and CDR2 FQGNSA. DNA of the CDR3: TGTGCCAGCAGCTGGACGGCGGGAGACACAGATACGCAGTATTTT. The encoded protein is CASSWTAGDTDTQYF.

The chain is built from TRBV11-2 and TRBJ1-1; D is unresolved. The CDR3 has 14 amino acids. V gave up 6 bases and J gave up 3 bases, with 14 bases separating them. Per the germline V gene, CDR1 is SGHAT and CDR2 is FQNNGV. The CDR3 nucleotides read TGTGCCAGCAGGAAGGCGGGAAAGTACACTGAAGCTTTCTTT. Translating it yields CASRKAGKYTEAFF.

The table lists this clonotype with a few counts. This chain links TRBV7-2 with TRBJ1-2; tentatively, D is TRBD1 (5 bases). The V gene's germline CDR1 is SGHTA and CDR2 FQGNSA. This CDR3 region has 15 residues. The ends were cut back, 3 bases at V and 3 bases at J, with 14 bases in the middle. In DNA form, the CDR3 reads TGTGCCAGCAGCTTGAGCTCTAGCAGGGACTATGGCTACACCTTC. Protein sequence: CASSLSSSRDYGYTF.

In its sample, this clonotype was seen once. The V call is TRBV20-1, the J call TRBJ1-2, with D possibly TRBD1 on 6 matching bases. Deletions cut 5 bases from V and 7 bases from J, with 23 bases between. This CDR3 is built from 15 residues. Germline CDR1 and CDR2: DFQATT and SNEGSKA (reference sequence). The CDR3 DNA is TGCAGTGCTGAAAGCACCGGGGGCGCCCTCAGTGGCTACACCTTC. Its translation is CSAESTGGALSGYTF.

The chain links TRBV29-1 to TRBJ1-2; TRBD1 matches at 7 bases. Germline V lookup: CDR1 SQVTM, CDR2 ANQGSEA. The ends lost 3 bases at V and 8 bases at J; junction bases unmatched: 6. CDR3 length: 12 residues. CDR3 coding DNA: TGCAGCGTTGATCGGCAGGGGGGCGGCTACACCTTC. This gives the protein CSVDRQGGGYTF.

There are a few counts of this clonotype. The genes are TRBV20-1 and TRBJ1-2; TRBD1 matches 7 bases. Per the germline V gene, CDR1 is DFQATT and CDR2 is SNEGSKA (reference sequence). This CDR3 contains 13 residues. V trimming: 5 bases; J trimming: 8 bases; junction bases outside the gene matches: 11. DNA of the CDR3: TGCAGTGCTCTGGGGGGACAGATCAGGGGCTACACCTTC. It yields the protein CSALGGQIRGYTF.

This chain joins TRBV10-3 and TRBJ2-5; D not resolved. Germline loops: CDR1 ENHRY, CDR2 SYGVKD. CDR3 length: 15 residues. The V gene lost 0 bases and the J gene lost 2 bases, with 10 bases spanning the gap. DNA for the CDR3: TGTGCCATCAGTGAGTCTCGGTCTAGTCAAGAGACCCAGTACTTC. Amino acid sequence: CAISESRSSQETQYF.

The chain employs TRBV11-3 and TRBJ2-1; D is perhaps TRBD2 (5 bases). The CDR3 is 17 amino acids. Germline V CDR1 and CDR2: SGHNT, YENEEA. V dropped 5 bases and J dropped 8 bases, with 25 bases sitting between them. The CDR3 DNA is TGTGCCAGCAGCCCCCCCGTCTCGAGGGCCAATCAGGATGAGCAGTTCTTC. Amino acid sequence: CASSPPVSRANQDEQFF.

This rearrangement joins TRBV4-3 to TRBJ2-3; 9 bases line up with TRBD1. The germline V gene encodes CDR1 LGHNA and CDR2 YSLEER. This CDR3 comprises 16 residues. V trimming: 0 bases; J trimming: 2 bases; junction bases outside the gene matches: 3. CDR3: CASSQDGTGHTDTQYF. CDR3 nucleotide sequence: TGCGCCAGCAGCCAAGACGGGACAGGGCACACAGATACGCAGTATTTT.